This T cell receptor beta chain was sequenced in a study of blood T cell repertoires in COVID-19. The assay was immunoSEQ multiplex PCR, and TCRdb's table has in-frame clones only and misses some. The data hold 140,000 to 150,000 clones, with 87% observed a single time. This receptor was obtained from a woman aged 40 to 55 who had been exposed to COVID-19. Sequenced sample: PBMCs or T cells enriched from blood (not recorded which).

This CDR3 reads CASSRRDRNQETQYF. The CDR3 DNA reads as TGTGCCAGCAGTCGGAGAGACAGAAACCAAGAGACCCAGTACTTC. The chain recombines TRBV6-5 with TRBJ2-5, with D possibly being TRBD1 (5 bases). From germline, CDR1 is MNHEY and CDR2 SVGAGI. Trimming took off 5 bases at V and 0 bases at J, with 13 bases between the two ends. CDR3 length: 15 residues.